This T cell receptor beta chain stems from a study of shared T cell receptors in the human thymus. J gave up 4 bases and V 3 bases, and 9 bases lay outside the gene matches. CDR1 and CDR2 (germline): MNHEY, SMNVEV (reference sequence). The CDR3 has 16 residues. The data were produced by immunoSEQ multiplex PCR, yet TCRdb's version contains in-frame clones alone and is incomplete. The repertoire has roughly 560,000 clones, around 78% of them found once; the top ten carry more than 0.01%. These data also formed part of another study, on human thymus T cells. From that report: Serving as donors were healthy Finnish infants, each of whom was having open corrective surgery for congenital heart defects. Related research reported highly overlapping thymic repertoires among unrelated individuals.

The chain combines TRBV27 with TRBJ2-7, with 10 nucleotides matching TRBD1. This receptor was taken from a boy in the first two years of life with a congenital heart defect. Input material: thymocytes. The CDR3 DNA follows: TGTGCCAGCAGTTTGGCTAACGGGACAGGGGCGTACGAGCAGTACTTC. Residues: CASSLANGTGAYEQYF.